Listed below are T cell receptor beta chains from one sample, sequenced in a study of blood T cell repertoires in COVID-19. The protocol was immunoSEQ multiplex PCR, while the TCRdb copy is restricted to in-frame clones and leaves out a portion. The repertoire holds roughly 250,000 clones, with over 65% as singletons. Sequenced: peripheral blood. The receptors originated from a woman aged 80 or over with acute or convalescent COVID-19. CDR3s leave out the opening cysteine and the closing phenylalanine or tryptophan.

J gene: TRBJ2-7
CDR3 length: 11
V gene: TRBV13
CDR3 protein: ASSPPSIYEQY

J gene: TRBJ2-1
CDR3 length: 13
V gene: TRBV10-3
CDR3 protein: ATRLAGVAYNEQF

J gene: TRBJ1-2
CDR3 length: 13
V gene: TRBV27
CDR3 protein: ASSLSPQGAYGYT

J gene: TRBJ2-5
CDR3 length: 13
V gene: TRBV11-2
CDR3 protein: ASSLVAGGQETQY

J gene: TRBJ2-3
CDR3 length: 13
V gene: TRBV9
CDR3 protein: ASSPRQGASDTQY

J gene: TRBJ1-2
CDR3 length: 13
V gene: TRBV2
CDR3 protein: ASSEAGQGISGYT

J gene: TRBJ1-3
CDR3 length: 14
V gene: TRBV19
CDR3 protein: ASSTRSRNSGNTIY

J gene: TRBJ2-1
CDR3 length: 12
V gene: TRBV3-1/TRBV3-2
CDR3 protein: ASSLRTGGSEQF

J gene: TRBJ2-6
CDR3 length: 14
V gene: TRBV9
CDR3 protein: ASSVGGGSGANVLT

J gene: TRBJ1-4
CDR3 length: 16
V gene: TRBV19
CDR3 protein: ASSAPRQGGATNEKLF

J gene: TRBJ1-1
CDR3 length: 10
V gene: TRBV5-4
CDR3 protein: ASSSRVTEAF

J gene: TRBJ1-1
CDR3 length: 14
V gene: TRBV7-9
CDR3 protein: ASSLNGRLMNTEAF

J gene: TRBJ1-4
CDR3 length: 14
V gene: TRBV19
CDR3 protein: ASSSRQGPTNEKLF

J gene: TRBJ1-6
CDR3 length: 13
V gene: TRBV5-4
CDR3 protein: ASSSRDRADSPLH

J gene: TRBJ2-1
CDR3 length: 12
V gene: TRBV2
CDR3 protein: ASSLGQGFNEQF